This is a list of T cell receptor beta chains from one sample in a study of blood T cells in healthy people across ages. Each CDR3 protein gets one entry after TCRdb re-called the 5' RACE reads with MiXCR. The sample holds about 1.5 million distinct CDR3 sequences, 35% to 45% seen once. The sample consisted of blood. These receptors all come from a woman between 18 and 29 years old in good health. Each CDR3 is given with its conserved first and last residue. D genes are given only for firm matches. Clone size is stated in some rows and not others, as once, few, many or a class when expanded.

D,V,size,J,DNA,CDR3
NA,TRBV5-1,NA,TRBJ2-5,TGCGCCAGCAGCGGGGGACGGAACCAAGAGACCCAGTACTTC,CASSGGRNQETQYF
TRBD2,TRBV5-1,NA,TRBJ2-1,TGCGCCAGCAGCACATATAGCGGGGGTAGTGAAGAGCAGTTCTTC,CASSTYSGGSEEQFF
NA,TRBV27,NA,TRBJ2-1,TGTGCCAGCAGTGTATCGGGTGACAGCCTGCTAGAGTTCTTC,CASSVSGDSLLEFF
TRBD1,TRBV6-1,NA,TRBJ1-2,TGTGCCAGCAGTGAAAGACAGGGAAATGGCTACACCTTC,CASSERQGNGYTF
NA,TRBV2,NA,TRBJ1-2,TGTGCCAGCACCGGGCAGGGCTTTAACTATGGCTACACCTTC,CASTGQGFNYGYTF
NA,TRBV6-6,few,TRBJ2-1,TGTGCCAGCAGTTACGGTCCCGGATTCATCTCCTACAATGAGCAGTTCTTC,CASSYGPGFISYNEQFF
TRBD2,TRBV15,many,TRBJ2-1,TGTGCCACCAGCAGAGTAGCGGGAGGGTACAATGAGCAGTTCTTC,CATSRVAGGYNEQFF
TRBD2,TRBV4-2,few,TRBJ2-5,TGTGCCAGCAGCCAAGAATGGCTAGCGGGGCAAGAGACCCAGTACTTC,CASSQEWLAGQETQYF
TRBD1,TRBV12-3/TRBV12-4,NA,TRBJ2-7,TGTGCCAGCAGCCTCCCGCGACAGGGTTTTCGGGAGTACTTC,CASSLPRQGFREYF
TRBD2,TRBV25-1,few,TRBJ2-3,TGTGCCAGCAGTCCACGGGGGGAGCGGGAGACAGATACGCAGTATTTT,CASSPRGERETDTQYF
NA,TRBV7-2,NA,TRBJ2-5,TGTGCCAGCAGCTCTAGAGAAACCAATGAGCAGTACTTC,CASSSRETNEQYF
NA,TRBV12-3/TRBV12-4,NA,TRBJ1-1,TGTGCCAGCCTACTTACAGCGAACACTGAAGCTTTCTTT,CASLLTANTEAFF
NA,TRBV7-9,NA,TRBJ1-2,TGTGCCAGCGGCCCCCTGGCAGGCCCTTACACCTTC,CASGPLAGPYTF
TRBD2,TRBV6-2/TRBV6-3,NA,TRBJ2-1,TGTGCCAGCAGTTACTCTGCTCGCGGGAGCTACAATGAGCAGTTCTTC,CASSYSARGSYNEQFF
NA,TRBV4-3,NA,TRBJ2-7,TGCGCCAGCAGCCAAGGTGCATCCCGCTACTACGAGCAGTACTTC,CASSQGASRYYEQYF